One sample yielded the 13 T cell receptor beta chains listed below, sequenced in a study of radiotherapy plus CTLA-4 blockade in lung cancer. The table came from immunoSEQ multiplex PCR; TCRdb's copy has only in-frame clones and leaves some out. The sample yields around 95,000 clones, under 90% seen once. The sample here was peripheral blood, taken from a patient treated with radiotherapy plus ipilimumab. The source is a human donor with non-small cell lung cancer who had stable disease on radiotherapy plus ipilimumab.

The chain links TRBV27 to TRBJ1-1, with TRBD1 matching 8 bases. The germline V gene encodes CDR1 MNHEY and CDR2 SMNVEV (reference sequence). V lost 8 bases to trimming and J lost 5 bases; unmatched junction nucleotides: 10. The CDR3 runs 14 residues. CDR3 nucleotide sequence: TGTGCCAGCGGCCACAGGGGGAGGAGTACTGAAGCTTTCTTT. Amino acids: CASGHRGRSTEAFF.

This clone was observed once. The V gene is TRBV10-3, the J gene TRBJ2-2; 14 bases are shared with TRBD2. The CDR3 runs 17 residues. The J segment lost 0 bases and the V segment lost 7 bases, leaving 4 bases of the junction unmatched. The V gene's germline CDR1 is ENHRY and CDR2 SYGVKD. CDR3 sequence reads: CAITRLAGGANTGELFF. The DNA for the CDR3 is TGTGCCATCACTCGACTAGCGGGAGGGGCGAACACCGGGGAGCTGTTTTTT.

This rearrangement joins TRBV28 to TRBJ1-2, with D maybe TRBD1 (5 bases). The germline V gene encodes CDR1 MDHEN and CDR2 SYDVKM. The CDR3 extends over 14 amino acids. Trimming stripped 7 bases from V and 3 bases from J, with 15 bases between. The CDR3 coding sequence is TGTGCCAGCATGGGCCCGGGGGGTTACTATGGCTACACCTTC. Its translation: CASMGPGGYYGYTF.

The gene calls are TRBV29-1 and TRBJ2-3; 7 nucleotides agree with TRBD2. Germline CDR1 SQVTM, CDR2 ANQGSEA. J lost 5 bases, V lost 0 bases, and 14 bases had no gene match. This CDR3 region has 17 residues. CDR3: CSVEEERGGGGGDTQYF. The CDR3 coding sequence is TGCAGCGTTGAAGAAGAACGGGGCGGGGGAGGAGGAGATACGCAGTATTTT.

The genes are TRBV13 and TRBJ1-2; a possible D gene is TRBD1 (6 bases). The CDR3 consists of 15 residues. Between the trimmed V and J ends, which lost 3 bases and 4 bases, there was a span of 15 bases. Germline V gene sequence: CDR1 PRHDT, CDR2 FYEKMQ (reference sequence). CDR3 DNA: TGTGCCAGCAGCTTGAGAAGGGGGAAGAGCTATGGCTACACCTTC. Protein sequence: CASSLRRGKSYGYTF.

CDR3 sequence (DNA): TGTGCCAACTCGGCCCTGAACACCGGGGAGCTGTTTTTT. Its protein product is CANSALNTGELFF. V gene TRBV10-3 combines with J gene TRBJ2-2; D is unresolved. Germline V lookup: CDR1 ENHRY, CDR2 SYGVKD. V was shortened by 10 bases and J by 1 base, with 10 bases between the two germline ends. The CDR3 loop spans 13 amino acids.

The chain employs TRBV7-7 and TRBJ2-2; no clear D. Germline V gene data show CDR1 as SSHAT and CDR2 as FNYEAQ (reference sequence). The CDR3 covers 13 residues. V lost 5 bases to trimming and J lost 1 base, with 5 bases between them. The CDR3 protein is CASSEMNTGELFF. The CDR3 region has the DNA TGTGCCAGCAGCGAGATGAACACCGGGGAGCTGTTTTTT.

J is TRBJ2-7 and V is TRBV5-1; 8 bases fit TRBD1. The CDR3 runs to 14 residues. After removal of 1 base from V and 2 bases from J, the junction contained 2 bases not matched to a gene. Germline CDR1 and CDR2: SGHRS and YFSETQ. CDR3 bases: TGCGCCAGCAGCTTGACAGGGGGGACCTACGAGCAGTACTTC. Its translation is CASSLTGGTYEQYF.

This clone was seen just once. The chain combines TRBV27 with TRBJ1-2, with D possibly TRBD1 on 5 matching bases. Germline lookup yields CDR1 MNHEY and CDR2 SMNVEV (reference sequence). V was pared by 9 bases and J by 4 bases, with 21 bases between. There are 15 residues in the CDR3. CDR3 in DNA: TGTGCCAGTAAGGTATTGGGGATGGGGCCCTATGGCTACACCTTC. Translating gives CASKVLGMGPYGYTF.

The chain joins TRBV6-5 to TRBJ1-6, with a tentative D call TRBD1 (5 bases). The CDR3 loop spans 15 amino acids. Germline lookup yields CDR1 MNHEY and CDR2 SVGAGI. The V end was cut by 7 bases, the J end by 7 bases, with 17 bases between. CDR3 DNA: TGTGCCAGCACGGGCAGGGTAACGATGAATTCACCCCTCCACTTT. Residues: CASTGRVTMNSPLHF.

The rearrangement joins TRBV28 to TRBJ1-5; 9 bases fit TRBD1. The CDR3 is made up of 14 amino acids. CDR1 is MDHEN, CDR2 SYDVKM, per germline. Unmatched junction bases numbered 1, after V lost 3 bases and J lost 4 bases. This chain's CDR3 is CASSLTGGNQPQHF. The CDR3 DNA sequence: TGTGCCAGCAGTTTGACAGGGGGGAATCAGCCCCAGCATTTT.

The chain joins TRBV5-8 to TRBJ2-5; D unresolved. The CDR3 length is 14 residues. Trimming removed 3 bases from V and 4 bases from J, with 13 bases in between. Germline CDR1 and CDR2: SGHTS and YDEGEE. CDR3 DNA: TGTGCCAGCAGCTCTAGGTTGAAGGGAGAGACCCAGTACTTC. Protein: CASSSRLKGETQYF.

V and J are TRBV27 and TRBJ1-2; 7 bases are a match to TRBD1. CDR1 MNHEY and CDR2 SMNVEV come from the germline V gene (reference sequence). V was clipped by 5 bases and J by 4 bases; unmatched bases: 7. The CDR3 length is 14 residues. The CDR3 sequence: CASSLRQGGYGYTF. The DNA for the CDR3 is TGTGCCAGCAGTCTACGACAGGGTGGCTATGGCTACACCTTC.